This passage covers 17 T cell receptor beta chains from one sample sequenced in a study of Graves' ophthalmopathy and Graves' hyperthyroidism. The authors amplified TCR beta CDR3 regions, and they did so from RNA transcripts for repertoire sequencing. HTBI primers were employed in first-round RT-PCR, then a second-round multiplex PCR followed. TCRdb itself ran the multiplex PCR reads through MiXCR, one entry per CDR3 protein. The sample lists almost 750,000 distinct CDR3 sequences; 40% were seen once. The sample was peripheral blood. These receptors were taken from an adult man with Graves' ophthalmopathy.

J is TRBJ2-5 and V is TRBV20-1, with 11 bases that match TRBD1. The CDR3 spans 12 residues. J was trimmed by 7 bases and V by 5 bases; bases with no gene match: 3. The germline V gene has CDR1 DFQATT and CDR2 SNEGSKA (reference sequence). The chain's CDR3 is CSAQGQGGTQYF. The CDR3 DNA follows: TGCAGTGCTCAGGGACAGGGGGGGACCCAGTACTTC.

The rearrangement links TRBV25-1 to TRBJ2-7; D might be TRBD2 (5 bases). Germline CDR1 and CDR2: MGHDK and SYGVNS. Deletions cut 6 bases from V and 2 bases from J, with 14 bases between. This CDR3 comprises 14 residues. CDR3 nucleotide sequence: TGTGCCAGCAGCTCAGGAGGCTTTGCCTACGAGCAGTACTTC. This codes for CASSSGGFAYEQYF.

This clonotype was seen only once. The chain combines TRBV16 with TRBJ1-5, with TRBD1 identical over 10 bases. V was clipped by 4 bases and J by 0 bases; unmatched bases: 9. CDR1 and CDR2 (germline): KGHSY, FQNENV. This CDR3 contains 18 residues. The CDR3 DNA follows: TGTGCCAGCAGCCGGAGGACAGGGGGGACTAATAGCAATCAGCCCCAGCATTTT. As protein: CASSRRTGGTNSNQPQHF.

As for this clonotype: The junction and the germline gene differ at one end; a read error may be behind it. The chain recombines TRBV10-3 with TRBJ1-2; 9 bases align to TRBD1. Germline V lookup: CDR1 ENHRY, CDR2 SYGVKD. This CDR3 spans 14 amino acids. The CDR3 is CASSTGGLVGGYTF. DNA for the CDR3: TGTGCCAGCAGTACAGGGGGCCTTGTTGGTGGCTACACCTTC.

Concerning this clonotype: One end of the junction fails to match germline, which may point to a read error. This chain connects TRBV28 to TRBJ2-5; 8 bases map to TRBD2. The CDR3 has 14 amino acids. Germline loops: CDR1 MDHEN, CDR2 SYDVKM. This chain's CDR3 is CAISSSGGQETQYF. As DNA, the CDR3 is TGTGCCATCAGTTCCTCGGGGGGGCAAGAGACCCAGTACTTC.

This clonotype was seen at least ten times. V is TRBV10-2 and J is TRBJ2-2; D perhaps matches TRBD2 (6 bases). Trimming stripped 7 bases from V and 0 bases from J, with 12 bases between. The germline CDR1 and CDR2 sequences are WSHSY and SAAADI. The CDR3 sequence is 15 residues long. CDR3 DNA: TGCGCCAGCAAGGTGGTAGCGGCGAACACCGGGGAGCTGTTTTTT. Translating gives CASKVVAANTGELFF.

This clonotype was picked up many times. The chain carries TRBV19 and TRBJ2-2, with 7 bases identical to TRBD2. The germline CDR1 and CDR2 sequences are LNHDA and SQIVND (reference sequence). The CDR3 length is 14 residues. With V trimmed by 9 bases and J by 2 bases, 6 bases remained unmatched. CDR3 nucleotide sequence: TGTGCCAGCAGCGGGACGGCTAACACCGGGGAGCTGTTTTTT. Residues: CASSGTANTGELFF.

This clonotype is a singleton in its sample. This chain uses TRBV10-3 with TRBJ1-1, with 7 bases fitting TRBD1. Trimming took 5 bases from V and 4 from J; bases not matched to a gene: 13. CDR1 is ENHRY and CDR2 is SYGVKD in the germline V gene. The CDR3 loop spans 16 amino acids. DNA for the CDR3: TGTGCCATCAGTCCAGGGGACAGTCAGTTGGGCACTGAAGCTTTCTTT. Its protein is CAISPGDSQLGTEAFF.

V is TRBV7-9 and J is TRBJ1-1; perhaps TRBD1 as D (5 bases). This CDR3 has 13 amino acids. From germline, CDR1 is SEHNR and CDR2 FQNEAQ (reference sequence). Trimming pared 3 bases from V and 6 bases from J, leaving 11 bases between. The CDR3 DNA is TGTGCCAGCAGCTTCGGGCAGGGCTCTGAAGCTTTCTTT. Protein: CASSFGQGSEAFF.

This clonotype was counted a single time. The J gene is TRBJ1-1, the V gene TRBV25-1, with TRBD1 as a possible D gene (6 bases). The CDR3 extends over 14 amino acids. The V gene's germline CDR1 is MGHDK and CDR2 SYGVNS. Trimming took off 4 bases at V and 0 bases at J, with 9 bases between the two ends. CDR3 sequence reads: CASSAGGVNTEAFF. DNA of the CDR3: TGTGCCAGCAGTGCTGGGGGCGTGAACACTGAAGCTTTCTTT.

To note about this clonotype: Given a much more abundant clone one base away, this may be a read error. V is TRBV7-9 and J is TRBJ1-3, with TRBD1 as a possible D gene (5 bases). The germline V gene has CDR1 SEHNR and CDR2 FQNEAQ (reference sequence). The CDR3 sequence is 14 residues long. CDR3 bases: TGCGCCAGCAGCCTAAGGGACGGTGGAAACACCATATATTTT. It yields the protein CASSLRDGGNTIYF.

In this sample, this clonotype turned up a few times. The junction and the germline gene differ at one end; a read error may be behind it. The V gene is TRBV10-3, the J gene TRBJ1-2; D may be TRBD1 (5 bases). Looked up from germline, CDR1 is ENHRY and CDR2 is SYGVKD. The CDR3 has 15 amino acids. CDR3 DNA sequence: TGTGCCAGCAGTGATAGGGGTCGGCCACAGATCGGCTACACCTTC. This sequence encodes CASSDRGRPQIGYTF.

V is TRBV6-1 and J is TRBJ1-6; D gene uncertain. The V end lost 2 bases, the J end lost 4 bases, and 6 bases lay between the germline ends. The CDR3 extends over 14 amino acids. Per the germline V gene, CDR1 is MNHNS and CDR2 is SASEGT. CDR3 nucleotides: TGTGCCAGCAGTGAACACCCGTATAATTCACCCCTCCACTTT. Translated: CASSEHPYNSPLHF.

The genes are TRBV25-1 and TRBJ2-2; D not resolved. This CDR3 is built from 12 residues. The V and J ends lost 8 bases and 4 bases respectively, with 8 bases between them. Germline values: CDR1 MGHDK, CDR2 SYGVNS. CDR3 in amino acids: CASLGTTGELFF. CDR3 DNA: TGTGCCAGCTTAGGTACCACCGGGGAGCTGTTTTTT.

This clonotype was counted ten times or more. V gene TRBV29-1 combines with J gene TRBJ2-7; a weak D match, TRBD1 (5 bases). The CDR3 extends over 16 amino acids. V was pared by 2 bases and J by 1 base, with 18 bases between. Germline V gives CDR1 SQVTM, CDR2 ANQGSEA. The CDR3 protein is CSVESPGRQESYEQYF. The CDR3 DNA follows: TGCAGCGTTGAATCCCCAGGGCGTCAGGAATCCTACGAGCAGTACTTC.

This rearrangement joins TRBV20-1 to TRBJ2-7; D uncertain. The germline CDR1 and CDR2 sequences are DFQATT and SNEGSKA (reference sequence). Trimming left V 4 bases short and J 0 bases short, with 10 bases between. This CDR3 contains 13 residues. CDR3 sequence: CSANGGHSYEQYF. As DNA, the CDR3 is TGCAGTGCTAACGGCGGCCACTCCTACGAGCAGTACTTC.

V usage is TRBV7-2 and J usage is TRBJ2-5, with 7 bases identical to TRBD1. This CDR3 has 15 amino acids. V trimming: 8 bases; J trimming: 6 bases; junction bases outside the gene matches: 15. Germline CDR1 and CDR2: SGHTA and FQGNSA. CDR3 protein: CASSPGGQPKKTQYF. CDR3 sequence (DNA): TGTGCCAGCTCACCAGGGGGACAACCGAAAAAGACCCAGTACTTC.